This T cell receptor (beta chain) is drawn from a study of T cell responses to AZD1222 COVID-19 vaccine. This CDR3 has 14 residues. Germline V gene sequence: CDR1 SNHLY, CDR2 FYNNEI. The J segment lost 5 bases and the V segment lost 4 bases, leaving 5 bases of the junction unmatched. Regarding the study as a whole: Among those given AZD1222, only 6 or 7 were seropositive at baseline.

On this clone itself: Its antigen is still unknown.

The protocol was immunoSEQ multiplex PCR, while the TCRdb copy is restricted to in-frame clones and leaves out a portion. The data show approximately 150,000 clones, roughly nine tenths seen once. This specimen consisted of peripheral blood, obtained 28 days after the second AZD1222 dose. The V call is TRBV2, the J call TRBJ2-3; TRBD1 matches 8 bases. The origin of this receptor is an adult who received the AZD1222 COVID-19 vaccine. The CDR3 here is CASSAITGGDTQYF. CDR3 in DNA: TGTGCCAGCAGTGCAATCACAGGGGGAGATACGCAGTATTTT.